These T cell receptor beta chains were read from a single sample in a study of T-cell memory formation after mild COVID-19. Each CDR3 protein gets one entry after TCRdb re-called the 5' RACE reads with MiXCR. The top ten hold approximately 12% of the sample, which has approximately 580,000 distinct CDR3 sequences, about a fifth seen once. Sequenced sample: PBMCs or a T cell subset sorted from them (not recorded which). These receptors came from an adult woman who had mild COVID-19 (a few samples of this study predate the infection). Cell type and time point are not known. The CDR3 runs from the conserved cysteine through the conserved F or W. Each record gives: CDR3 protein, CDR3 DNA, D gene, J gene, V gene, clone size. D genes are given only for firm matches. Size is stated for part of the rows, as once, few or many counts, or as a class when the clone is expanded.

CDR3aa: CASRDGRWLYGYTF
CDR3nt: TGTGCCAGCAGGGACGGCCGCTGGCTATACGGCTACACCTTC
d_gene: NA
j_gene: TRBJ1-2
v_gene: TRBV12-3/TRBV12-4
abundance: few

CDR3aa: CASFTLGDEQFF
CDR3nt: TGTGCCAGCTTCACCCTTGGGGATGAGCAGTTCTTC
d_gene: NA
j_gene: TRBJ2-1
v_gene: TRBV5-4
abundance: NA

CDR3aa: CASSRQGVGETQYF
CDR3nt: TGTGCCAGCAGCCGTCAAGGGGTTGGGGAGACCCAGTACTTC
d_gene: NA
j_gene: TRBJ2-5
v_gene: TRBV7-2
abundance: NA

CDR3aa: CASSVSPLYDEQYF
CDR3nt: TGTGCCAGCAGCGTATCCCCCCTATATGACGAGCAGTACTTC
d_gene: NA
j_gene: TRBJ2-7
v_gene: TRBV9
abundance: few

CDR3aa: CATSRRGGYSTDTQYF
CDR3nt: TGTGCCACCAGCAGACGGGGGGGATATAGCACAGATACGCAGTATTTT
d_gene: TRBD2
j_gene: TRBJ2-3
v_gene: TRBV24-1
abundance: NA

CDR3aa: CASSQGQGNTGELFF
CDR3nt: TGTGCCAGCAGCCAAGGACAGGGGAACACCGGGGAGCTGTTTTTT
d_gene: TRBD1
j_gene: TRBJ2-2
v_gene: TRBV4-2
abundance: few

CDR3aa: CASSKGGTTTQETQYF
CDR3nt: TGCGCCAGCAGTAAAGGGGGAACAACTACCCAAGAGACCCAGTACTTC
d_gene: NA
j_gene: TRBJ2-5
v_gene: TRBV5-1
abundance: few

CDR3aa: CASRPTSGGSGNEQFF
CDR3nt: TGTGCCAGCAGGCCTACTAGCGGGGGGTCTGGCAATGAGCAGTTCTTC
d_gene: TRBD2
j_gene: TRBJ2-1
v_gene: TRBV11-2
abundance: few

CDR3aa: CASSQSWATQYF
CDR3nt: TGTGCCAGCAGTCAAAGTTGGGCCACCCAGTACTTC
d_gene: NA
j_gene: TRBJ2-5
v_gene: TRBV12-3/TRBV12-4
abundance: NA

CDR3aa: CASSSRATGDQPQHF
CDR3nt: TGTGCCAGCAGTTCCCGAGCGACAGGTGACCAGCCCCAGCATTTT
d_gene: NA
j_gene: TRBJ1-5
v_gene: TRBV6-5
abundance: NA

CDR3aa: CAIKEEAISYNEQFF
CDR3nt: TGTGCCATCAAAGAAGAAGCGATCTCCTACAATGAGCAGTTCTTC
d_gene: NA
j_gene: TRBJ2-1
v_gene: TRBV10-3
abundance: few

CDR3aa: CASSSFQGGLAGEGYEQYF
CDR3nt: TGTGCCAGCAGTTCATTTCAGGGGGGACTAGCGGGCGAGGGTTACGAGCAGTACTTC
d_gene: TRBD2
j_gene: TRBJ2-7
v_gene: TRBV7-9
abundance: NA

CDR3aa: CASSLMEGLAAFF
CDR3nt: TGTGCCAGCAGTTTAATGGAGGGACTGGCAGCTTTCTTT
d_gene: NA
j_gene: TRBJ1-1
v_gene: TRBV12-3/TRBV12-4
abundance: NA

CDR3aa: CASSVAGTGPYEQYF
CDR3nt: TGTGCCAGCAGCGTAGCCGGGACAGGGCCCTACGAGCAGTACTTC
d_gene: TRBD1
j_gene: TRBJ2-7
v_gene: TRBV9
abundance: few

CDR3aa: CASSLAHAGNTEAFF
CDR3nt: TGTGCCAGCAGCTTAGCGCACGCGGGGAACACTGAAGCTTTCTTT
d_gene: NA
j_gene: TRBJ1-1
v_gene: TRBV7-9
abundance: NA

CDR3aa: CASSLFRIAGITDTQYF
CDR3nt: TGTGCCAGCTCATTATTCCGTATAGCGGGGATCACAGATACGCAGTATTTT
d_gene: TRBD2
j_gene: TRBJ2-3
v_gene: TRBV6-5
abundance: NA

CDR3aa: CASSYGRVETQYF
CDR3nt: TGTGCCAGCAGTTACGGCCGCGTTGAGACCCAGTACTTC
d_gene: NA
j_gene: TRBJ2-5
v_gene: TRBV6-2/TRBV6-3
abundance: few

CDR3aa: CATSQTTDTGELFF
CDR3nt: TGTGCCACCTCACAGACGACGGACACCGGGGAGCTGTTTTTT
d_gene: NA
j_gene: TRBJ2-2
v_gene: TRBV24-1
abundance: NA

CDR3aa: CASGLDTTRRWGYTF
CDR3nt: TGTGCCAGCGGGTTAGACACCACTCGACGATGGGGCTACACCTTC
d_gene: NA
j_gene: TRBJ1-2
v_gene: TRBV12-3/TRBV12-4
abundance: NA

CDR3aa: CASSPQTGADEQFF
CDR3nt: TGTGCCAGCAGTCCCCAGACAGGGGCGGATGAGCAGTTCTTC
d_gene: TRBD1
j_gene: TRBJ2-1
v_gene: TRBV12-3/TRBV12-4
abundance: few

CDR3aa: CASSQAGGEQFF
CDR3nt: TGTGCCAGCAGCCAAGCCGGGGGTGAGCAGTTCTTC
d_gene: NA
j_gene: TRBJ2-1
v_gene: TRBV4-2
abundance: few

CDR3aa: CATSGRDRVLDGYTF
CDR3nt: TGTGCCACCAGTGGCCGAGACAGGGTTCTCGATGGCTACACCTTC
d_gene: TRBD1
j_gene: TRBJ1-2
v_gene: TRBV24-1
abundance: few

CDR3aa: CSVVRGISTDTQYF
CDR3nt: TGCAGCGTTGTCCGAGGGATTAGCACAGATACGCAGTATTTT
d_gene: NA
j_gene: TRBJ2-3
v_gene: TRBV29-1
abundance: NA

CDR3aa: CASSPNRNTIYF
CDR3nt: TGTGCCAGCTCACCAAATAGAAACACCATATATTTT
d_gene: NA
j_gene: TRBJ1-3
v_gene: TRBV18
abundance: NA

CDR3aa: CASSRGQDPYEQYF
CDR3nt: TGTGCCAGCTCACGCGGACAGGATCCCTACGAGCAGTACTTC
d_gene: TRBD1
j_gene: TRBJ2-7
v_gene: TRBV18
abundance: few

CDR3aa: CASSVDQGSWETQYF
CDR3nt: TGTGCCAGCAGCGTAGACCAAGGAAGCTGGGAGACCCAGTACTTC
d_gene: NA
j_gene: TRBJ2-5
v_gene: TRBV9
abundance: few

CDR3aa: CSAWLSVPSYEQYF
CDR3nt: TGCAGTGCTTGGCTCAGCGTACCCTCCTACGAGCAGTACTTC
d_gene: NA
j_gene: TRBJ2-7
v_gene: TRBV20-1
abundance: few

CDR3aa: CASSSPQGPNYGYTF
CDR3nt: TGTGCCAGCAGTTCCCCGCAGGGACCTAACTATGGCTACACCTTC
d_gene: NA
j_gene: TRBJ1-2
v_gene: TRBV7-9
abundance: NA

CDR3aa: CSAGGLAGGPIFGTGELFF
CDR3nt: TGCAGCGCCGGAGGACTAGCGGGGGGGCCGATTTTTGGCACCGGGGAGCTGTTTTTT
d_gene: TRBD2
j_gene: TRBJ2-2
v_gene: TRBV29-1
abundance: NA

CDR3aa: CASSPDAGAPNYGYTF
CDR3nt: TGCGCCAGCAGCCCCGACGCCGGGGCCCCCAACTATGGCTACACCTTC
d_gene: NA
j_gene: TRBJ1-2
v_gene: TRBV5-1
abundance: few

CDR3aa: CASRSRVSPADTQYF
CDR3nt: TGCGCCTCCCGTTCTAGGGTGTCTCCCGCAGATACGCAGTATTTT
d_gene: NA
j_gene: TRBJ2-3
v_gene: TRBV5-1
abundance: few

CDR3aa: CASSQVGGVDEQFF
CDR3nt: TGCGCCAGCAGCCAAGTCGGGGGGGTCGATGAGCAGTTCTTC
d_gene: TRBD2
j_gene: TRBJ2-1
v_gene: TRBV4-3
abundance: many

CDR3aa: CAISESSRGADTQYF
CDR3nt: TGTGCCATCAGTGAGTCTAGCAGGGGCGCAGATACGCAGTATTTT
d_gene: NA
j_gene: TRBJ2-3
v_gene: TRBV10-3
abundance: few

CDR3aa: CASSLDQVHTEAFF
CDR3nt: TGTGCCAGCAGCTTAGACCAGGTCCACACTGAAGCTTTCTTT
d_gene: NA
j_gene: TRBJ1-1
v_gene: TRBV7-8
abundance: few

CDR3aa: CASSSPTAQETQYF
CDR3nt: TGTGCCAGCAGCTCACCGACAGCTCAAGAGACCCAGTACTTC
d_gene: NA
j_gene: TRBJ2-5
v_gene: TRBV5-6
abundance: NA

CDR3aa: CASSPPAKETQYF
CDR3nt: TGTGCCAGCAGTCCCCCCGCCAAAGAGACCCAGTACTTC
d_gene: NA
j_gene: TRBJ2-5
v_gene: TRBV27
abundance: few

CDR3aa: CASRLAGTDTQYF
CDR3nt: TGTGCCAGTCGACTAGCGGGAACAGATACGCAGTATTTT
d_gene: TRBD2
j_gene: TRBJ2-3
v_gene: TRBV7-8
abundance: few

CDR3aa: CASSHRVSSSGANVLTF
CDR3nt: TGTGCCAGCAGTCACAGGGTCTCCAGCTCTGGGGCCAACGTCCTGACTTTC
d_gene: NA
j_gene: TRBJ2-6
v_gene: TRBV13
abundance: NA

CDR3aa: CASSFQNSKDGELFF
CDR3nt: TGCGCCAGCAGCTTTCAGAACAGCAAAGACGGGGAGCTGTTTTTT
d_gene: NA
j_gene: TRBJ2-2
v_gene: TRBV5-1
abundance: NA

CDR3aa: CASSLADQTRFF
CDR3nt: TGCGCCAGCAGCTTGGCCGACCAAACTCGGTTCTTC
d_gene: NA
j_gene: TRBJ2-1
v_gene: TRBV5-1
abundance: many

CDR3aa: CASSSPGAKNIQYF
CDR3nt: TGTGCCAGCAGCTCCCCGGGAGCCAAAAACATTCAGTACTTC
d_gene: NA
j_gene: TRBJ2-4
v_gene: TRBV7-9
abundance: few